This entry lists 23 T cell receptor beta chains sequenced from one sample in a study of neurological immune-mediated disorders. TCRdb called the 5' RACE reads again in MiXCR, with one record for every CDR3 protein. The repertoire has about 58,000 distinct CDR3 sequences, roughly 3.5% of them found once; the top ten carry approximately 6.6%. The sequencing input was PBMCs. The receptors derive from a woman aged 60-75 years with multiple sclerosis.

This clonotype was recorded many times. V usage is TRBV5-1 and J usage is TRBJ2-2; D unclear. The germline V gene encodes CDR1 SGHRS and CDR2 YFSETQ. This CDR3 has 16 residues. Between the trimmed V and J ends, which lost 0 bases and 0 bases, there was a span of 9 bases. In nucleotides, the CDR3 is TGCGCCAGCAGCTTGGACTGGGGTGCGAACACCGGGGAGCTGTTTTTT. This encodes CASSLDWGANTGELFF.

This clonotype was observed at least ten times. The chain is built from TRBV20-1 and TRBJ2-5; no firm D call. With 6 bases removed from V and 5 bases from J, the gap between germline ends came to 10 bases. This CDR3 is built from 11 residues. CDR1 is DFQATT and CDR2 is SNEGSKA in the germline V gene (reference sequence). CDR3 sequence reads: CSAHLSETQYF. In DNA form, the CDR3 reads TGCAGTGCCCACCTTAGTGAGACCCAGTACTTC.

This clonotype was seen ten or more times. The chain combines TRBV28 with TRBJ1-5, with a possible D match to TRBD1 (5 bases). The V gene's germline CDR1 is MDHEN and CDR2 SYDVKM. The CDR3 extends over 15 amino acids. Trimming cost V 7 bases and J 2 bases, with 15 bases left between them. This chain's CDR3 is CASTLRGGGNQPQHF. DNA of the CDR3: TGTGCCAGCACCCTCCGGGGCGGGGGCAATCAGCCCCAGCATTTT.

A few counts support this clonotype. The chain carries TRBV6-2 or TRBV6-3 and TRBJ2-6; maybe TRBD2 (6 bases). Trimming removed 6 bases at V and 0 bases at J, with 12 bases between. This CDR3 spans 16 amino acids. CDR1 and CDR2 from the germline V gene are MNHEY and SVGEGT. The CDR3 nucleotides are TGTGCCAGCAGATGCGGACTACGCTCTGGGGCCAACGTCCTGACTTTC. It is translated as CASRCGLRSGANVLTF.

This clonotype was recorded many times. This rearrangement joins TRBV5-1 to TRBJ2-7; D is perhaps TRBD1 (6 bases). V lost 5 bases, J lost 3 bases, and 18 bases lay in between. Germline CDR1 SGHRS, CDR2 YFSETQ. The CDR3 totals 15 residues. Here the CDR3 reads CASSMRQEFNYEQYF. The CDR3 DNA follows: TGCGCCAGCAGTATGAGACAGGAGTTCAACTACGAGCAGTACTTC.

This clonotype was detected ten times or more. For the CDR3, the DNA is TGTGCCAGCAGTTACGGGCCTCTGTCGTACAATGAGCAGTTCTTC. Translating it yields CASSYGPLSYNEQFF. The rearrangement links TRBV6-2 or TRBV6-3 to TRBJ2-1, with D unresolved. Germline CDR1 MNHEY, CDR2 SVGEGT. Trimming stripped 2 bases from V and 4 bases from J, with 12 bases between. CDR3 length equals 15 residues.

This clonotype came up many times. The J gene is TRBJ1-1, the V gene TRBV11-2; possible D gene TRBD1, 5 bases. The CDR3 loop spans 12 amino acids. Germline V gives CDR1 SGHAT, CDR2 FQNNGV. V gave up 2 bases and J gave up 6 bases, with 7 bases separating them. The CDR3 sequence is CASSLQGPEAFF. The CDR3 nucleotides are TGTGCCAGCAGCTTACAGGGCCCTGAAGCTTTCTTT.

This clonotype was seen many times. The rearrangement uses TRBV2 and TRBJ1-5, with TRBD1 matching 11 bases. CDR1 SNHLY and CDR2 FYNNEI come from the germline V gene. V lost 5 bases to trimming and J lost 10 bases; unmatched junction nucleotides: 7. This CDR3 is 14 amino acids long. The CDR3 spells CASSPGQGARPQHF. The CDR3 DNA sequence: TGTGCCAGCAGTCCCGGACAGGGGGCGCGACCCCAGCATTTT.

This clonotype has ten or more counts. This chain uses TRBV29-1 with TRBJ2-7, with 8 positions matching TRBD1. The CDR3 loop spans 15 amino acids. Trimming at V came to 1 base and at J to 2 bases, leaving 7 bases not matched to a gene. Germline-derived CDR1 and CDR2 are SQVTM and ANQGSEA. The CDR3 nucleotides are TGCAGCGTTGAAGGGAGTCCGGGACAGGCCTACGAGCAGTACTTC. Translation gives CSVEGSPGQAYEQYF.

A few counts support this clonotype. The chain couples TRBV4-1 to TRBJ1-2; D is ambiguous. The germline V and J ends were trimmed by 1 base and 8 bases, with 14 bases remaining between them. Germline V CDR1 and CDR2: MGHRA, YSYEKL. The CDR3 covers 14 residues. The DNA for the CDR3 is TGCGCCAGCAGCCAAGTACCCCCCTCAAGGGGCTACACCTTC. This gives the protein CASSQVPPSRGYTF.

This clonotype has at least ten counts. The rearrangement joins TRBV27 to TRBJ2-1, with TRBD2 matching 8 bases. CDR1 and CDR2 from the germline V gene are MNHEY and SMNVEV (reference sequence). V lost 6 bases, J lost 1 base, and 8 bases stayed unmatched. The CDR3 runs to 16 residues. The CDR3 spells CASRTLAGESYNEQFF. CDR3 nucleotides: TGTGCCAGCAGAACCCTAGCGGGTGAATCCTACAATGAGCAGTTCTTC.

At least ten counts were recorded for this clonotype. The rearrangement links TRBV4-1 to TRBJ1-2; D uncertain. The germline V and J ends were trimmed by 0 bases and 4 bases, with 6 bases remaining between them. The CDR3 sequence is 13 residues long. Germline loops: CDR1 MGHRA, CDR2 YSYEKL. CDR3 region: CASSQDISYGYTF. CDR3 DNA sequence: TGCGCCAGCAGCCAAGATATCAGCTATGGCTACACCTTC.

This clonotype was recorded at least ten times. This chain connects TRBV15 to TRBJ1-6, with D uncertain. CDR1 is LNHNV, CDR2 YYDKDF, per germline (reference sequence). Trimming shortened V by 0 bases and J by 0 bases, and 15 bases separated the two germline ends. The length of the CDR3 is 19 residues. The CDR3 loop reads CATSRDGRLLSSYNSPLHF. CDR3 DNA: TGTGCCACCAGCAGAGATGGAAGGCTCCTGAGCTCCTATAATTCACCCCTCCACTTT.

This clonotype was seen at least ten times. The V and J genes are TRBV7-2 and TRBJ1-6; D perhaps matches TRBD1 (5 bases). Between the trimmed V and J ends, which lost 3 bases and 9 bases, there was a span of 9 bases. The CDR3 spans 13 residues. The V gene's germline CDR1 is SGHTA and CDR2 FQGNSA. CDR3 DNA sequence: TGTGCCAGCAGCTTTATTGGGGCTTCACCCCTCCACTTT. This sequence encodes CASSFIGASPLHF. Full variable domain (missing parts from reference TRBV7-2 and TRBJ1-6): GAGVSQSPSNKVTEKGKDVELRCDPISGHTALYWYRQSLGQGLEFLIYFQGNSAPDKSGLPSDRFSAERTGGSVSTLTIQRTQQEDSAVYLCASSFIGASPLHFGNGTRLTVT.

The rearrangement uses TRBV6-2 or TRBV6-3 and TRBJ2-7; no clear D gene. Germline values: CDR1 MNHEY, CDR2 SVGEGT. The V gene lost 6 bases and the J gene lost 2 bases, with 8 bases spanning the gap. The CDR3 has 12 residues. The DNA of the CDR3 is TGTGCCAGCAGGTGGAAGACCTACGAGCAGTACTTC. Translated: CASRWKTYEQYF.

Many counts were recorded for this clonotype. The chain uses TRBV27 and TRBJ1-2, with TRBD1 matching over 7 bases. The CDR3 is 16 amino acids. V shed 3 bases, J shed 4 bases, and the junction held 11 bases outside the gene matches. Per germline, CDR1 MNHEY and CDR2 SMNVEV (reference sequence). CDR3 DNA: TGTGCCAGCAGTTTCCAGGCGGCAGGGGGTGTCTATGGCTACACCTTC. This gives the protein CASSFQAAGGVYGYTF.

Many counts were recorded for this clonotype. This chain connects TRBV9 to TRBJ2-3; D is unclear. CDR1 SGDLS and CDR2 YYNGEE come from the germline V gene. The CDR3 loop spans 14 amino acids. The ends were cut back, 0 bases at V and 2 bases at J, with 7 bases in the middle. CDR3: CASSVEALTDTQYF. Here the CDR3 DNA reads TGTGCCAGCAGCGTAGAGGCACTCACAGATACGCAGTATTTT.

This clonotype was seen ten or more times. This chain's CDR3 is CSARISGRNNEQFF. CDR3 nucleotides: TGCAGTGCTAGAATCAGCGGGAGGAACAATGAGCAGTTCTTC. This rearrangement joins TRBV20-1 to TRBJ2-1; 9 bases match TRBD2. The germline V gene has CDR1 DFQATT and CDR2 SNEGSKA (reference sequence). The ends lost 2 bases at V and 5 bases at J; junction bases unmatched: 4. CDR3 length: 14 amino acids.

This clonotype came up many times. The chain's CDR3 is CASSQELNQPQHF. DNA for the CDR3: TGCGCCAGCAGCCAAGAGCTCAATCAGCCCCAGCATTTT. The chain is built from TRBV4-3 and TRBJ1-5; D is undetermined. The CDR3 spans 13 residues. Trimming pared 0 bases from V and 3 bases from J, leaving 3 bases between. From germline, CDR1 is LGHNA and CDR2 YSLEER.

Ten or more counts support this clonotype. This chain links TRBV12-3 or TRBV12-4 with TRBJ2-2; TRBD1 matches at 9 bases. V was clipped by 4 bases and J by 3 bases; unmatched bases: 15. The CDR3 loop spans 19 amino acids. The CDR3: CASSSGDLTGGADTGELFF. CDR3 nucleotides: TGTGCCAGCAGTTCAGGGGATTTGACAGGGGGTGCGGACACCGGGGAGCTGTTTTTT.

This clonotype has ten or more counts. The V and J genes are TRBV5-1 and TRBJ2-3, with 9 bases identical to TRBD2. Trimming at V came to 2 bases and at J to 6 bases, leaving 7 bases not matched to a gene. Germline-derived CDR1 and CDR2 are SGHRS and YFSETQ. CDR3 length: 15 amino acids. CDR3: CASSFRREGRDTQYF. CDR3 bases: TGCGCCAGCAGCTTCAGGCGGGAGGGCCGGGATACGCAGTATTTT.

This clonotype was seen at least ten times. The chain uses TRBV15 and TRBJ1-1; tentatively, D is TRBD1 (5 bases). The CDR3 length is 15 residues. Germline CDR1 is LNHNV and CDR2 is YYDKDF (reference sequence). Trimming removed 0 bases from V and 3 bases from J, with 11 bases in between. CDR3 amino acids: CATSRDVGPYTEAFF. The CDR3 DNA follows: TGTGCCACCAGCAGAGATGTGGGACCTTACACTGAAGCTTTCTTT.

This clonotype was counted many times. The chain links TRBV7-6 to TRBJ2-2, with 8 bases fitting TRBD2. Germline CDR1 reads SGHVS; CDR2 reads FNYEAQ. CDR3 length equals 18 residues. Trimming at V came to 1 base and at J to 5 bases, leaving 12 bases not matched to a gene. The CDR3 nucleotides are TGTGCCAGCAGCTTAGAGCCCCGAAGCGGGGGAGCAACCGGGGAGCTGTTTTTT. Encoded protein: CASSLEPRSGGATGELFF.